This TCR beta chain emerged from a study of beta chain features in type 1 diabetes. Looking at the study overall: Researchers looked at approximately 110,000,000 sorted cells across all samples. General study findings and limits: VDJ junctions from patients with type 1 diabetes contained fewer insertions and more deletions. A moderate, significant TCRB CDR3 shortening appeared in type 1 diabetes across four CD4+ subsets.

As every portion of the isolated RNA was reverse transcribed, the sequencing read expressed TCRB transcripts. Data came from immunoSEQ multiplex PCR; TCRdb stores just in-frame clones and leaves some out. Here the sample spans hundreds of thousands of clones, about a tenth being singletons. In total, each donor contributed a single heparinised blood draw that averaged about 120 mL. V was clipped by 3 bases and J by 5 bases; unmatched bases: 7. The CDR3 length is 16 residues. The germline V gene encodes CDR1 SGHRS and CDR2 YFSETQ. About this clone itself: The antigen remains undetermined.

This rearrangement joins TRBV5-1 to TRBJ2-3; 12 bases match TRBD2. This receptor was obtained from a man aged 25 to 40 with type 1 diabetes. Sequenced input: naive CD4+ T cells from blood. DNA for the CDR3: TGCGCCAGCAGCTCCCTAGCGGGGGGGCCGGGAGATACGCAGTATTTT. Its protein product is CASSSLAGGPGDTQYF.